What follows describes a single TCR beta chain. The target antigen is unknown. The record originates from a study of cytomegalovirus exposure and HLA in healthy donors. General study points: Rare sequences made up most TCRs, while some public TCRs were found in many donors.

The PCR employed 60 Vbeta primers together with 13 Jbeta primers. The data were produced by immunoSEQ multiplex PCR, yet TCRdb's version contains in-frame clones alone and is incomplete. The sample contains roughly 150,000 clones, approximately 88% of which appear only once. Nominally healthy donors provided the samples, though records likely missed some immune exposures. The receptor was derived from a boy younger than 10 in good health and CMV-seronegative. The specimen sequenced was PBMCs.

The CDR3 protein is CASSLVGGYNEQFF. The CDR3 coding sequence is TGTGCCAGCAGCTTAGTTGGGGGGTACAATGAGCAGTTCTTC. The gene calls are TRBV7-9 and TRBJ2-1; possible D gene TRBD2, 6 bases. Germline CDR1 SEHNR, CDR2 FQNEAQ (reference sequence). Trimming removed 1 base at V and 4 bases at J, with 8 bases between. The CDR3 consists of 14 residues.